Sequencing of this T cell receptor (beta chain) was carried out in a study of regulatory T cells in long-lasting Graves disease (dated by TCRdb to the early 2020s). About the study as a whole: Newly diagnosed Graves' disease patients had taken antithyroid drugs for less than 3 months. A total of some 35 samples underwent TCR sequencing, from around 13 patients with persistent Graves' disease and approximately 20 patients with newly diagnosed Graves' disease. Patients with persistent Graves' disease were compared with patients with newly diagnosed Graves' disease using TCR sequencing and RNA sequencing of peripheral blood. The study took place in China and was registered as a clinical trial.

Comments on this clonotype: The specificity of this receptor is unknown. Germline is not matched at one junction end, which may reflect a read error.

Taken from cysteine to phenylalanine, the CDR3 has 15 residues. Kept here is only the CDR3 DNA, which spans 45 bases and is read in frame from base 1. CDR1 and CDR2, per the germline V gene, are SGHAT and FQNNGV. The sample's time point label is to be understood as: newly diagnosed GD, antithyroid drugs for less than 3 months. For both TCR sequencing and RNA sequencing, RNA was extracted from PBMCs in TRIzol. The diagnosis of Graves' disease was made according to American Thyroid Association guidelines. Patients for the study were recruited at an endocrinology department in Xi'an, China. Each patient gave about 9.1 milliliters of peripheral blood, collected in an EDTA anticoagulant tube. Ficoll Paque Plus density gradient separation was used to isolate PBMCs, and no further T cell sorting was performed. RNA quality was checked with an Agilent 2100 Bioanalyzer and agarose gel, and concentration with a NanoDrop 2000.

The research as a whole found: The study examined only peripheral blood because the primary lesion, thyroid tissue, could not be accessed. Sequencing and analysis were limited to the TCR beta chain. A larger number of public clonotypes was shared among persistent patients (fewer than 3,000) than among newly diagnosed patients (approximately 930). The authors acknowledged the small sample size as a limitation that may reduce accuracy. Persistent disease showed preferential use of TRBV28, TRBJ1-2 and TRBJ2-5, whereas newly diagnosed disease favored TRBV20-1 and TRBJ2-1. Persistent Graves' disease patients showed lower TCR Shannon entropy and fewer highly expanded clones than newly diagnosed patients, suggesting clonal expansion.

The library was made by multiplex PCR. The instrument given in TCRdb is Illumina HiSeq 4000. TCR beta libraries were built with iRepertoire HTBI primers and Arm-PCR amplification of CDR3 regions. Before sequencing, the PCR products went through gel purification. In the source study's methods: Gene usage analysis of CDR3 amino acid clonotypes used the approximately 62 TRBV and 14 to 15 TRBJ segments found across samples. Filtered high-quality paired reads were merged into contigs using COPE and FqMerger. BLAST was used to align contigs to the IMGT TRBV, TRBD and TRBJ reference genes, and CDR3 was defined following IMGT. Any clonotype with a frequency above 0.1% was classified as a highly expanded clone. Repertoire diversity was measured by Shannon entropy, and V-J evenness by the Gini coefficient. A clonotype found in more than one individual was treated as public. The raw public data were reprocessed by TCRdb itself: fastp quality trimming at Q25, MiXCR clonotype calling, in-frame beta chains only. Rows with one shared CDR3 protein collapse into an entry with the most common genes and DNA. For this entry, the V and J calls and clone size follow TCRdb and not the study's own pipeline. This sample comprises fewer than 500,000 distinct CDR3 sequences, under 20% of them detected only once. The ten largest make up approximately 12% of the sample.

Separately, the same data were catalogued under a study of T cells in Graves' hyperthyroidism and ophthalmopathy. The second study's paper adds: Graves' hyperthyroidism was defined as stable when no progression to ophthalmopathy occurred over 18 months of follow-up. Hyperthyroidism patients were newly diagnosed, had a disease duration of under 2 months, and were aged 18 to 65 years. Patients with uncontrolled infections, other autoimmune diseases, pregnancy or lactation were excluded. Diagnoses relied on clinical symptoms, serum thyroxine and TRAb, thyroid ultrasound and orbital computed tomography. For the first round of RT-PCR on the TCR CDR3, the HTBI primer set was used together with the Qiagen OneStep RT-PCR kit. Blood samples also contained most of the expanded thyroid clonotypes (frequency above 0.001), which suggests that blood repertoires may reflect thyroid immune responses. A 13 V-J signature model separated ophthalmopathy from stable hyperthyroidism, with just over 85% sensitivity and about 81% specificity in cross-validation and 80%/75% in testing. In validation, progression to ophthalmopathy was predicted by the model with around 71% sensitivity and 72% to 85% specificity, a median of roughly 6.4 months before onset. TCR V-J signatures able to tell the groups apart were searched for in a discovery cohort of some 100 patients, of whom more than 40 had Graves' ophthalmopathy and 55 to 65 had stable Graves' hyperthyroidism. Prospective prediction of ophthalmopathy was tested in an independent validation cohort consisting of 18 to 20 hyperthyroidism patients and about 17 patients who later progressed to ophthalmopathy. The approximately 90 discovery patients were randomly split 7:3 into training and test sets. In more than 5 Graves' hyperthyroidism patients, the study also compared T-cell repertoires from thyroid tissue with T-cell repertoires from blood. Following sampling, methimazole starting at 30 mg daily was given to hyperthyroidism patients, and high-dose intravenous methylprednisolone was given to ophthalmopathy patients. The libraries were constructed in a second round of multiplex PCR and then size-selected and purified. Paired-end sequencing of the libraries was performed with 100 bp reads on an Illumina HiSeq2000. SOAPnuke was used to process the raw data, with reads discarded if the reads contained adapters or uncalled bases, had a mean Phred below 15, or lacked an exact constant-primer or identifier match. High-quality paired reads were merged with COPE v1.2.5, and unique nucleotide sequences were defined as clonotypes. Clonotypes were aligned to IMGT TRBV, TRBD and TRBJ reference segments using MiTCR v1.1. The analysis was restricted to V-J combinations with a frequency above 0.0001, which together covered roughly 99% of the repertoires. The TCS score was defined as F50 (clonal expansion) divided by E x V (chaos), with BLOSUM62-based TCRdist calculated between CDR3 peptides within each V-J. Welch's t-statistics and random forest reduced roughly 530 V-J features to 13, which were used in a naive Bayes classifier (R e1071). Sample size was not statistically predetermined, and investigators were not blinded to group allocation. According to the paper, TCR Vbeta CDR3 sequencing was carried out on 135 peripheral blood samples, which came from fewer than 50 ophthalmopathy, under 85 hyperthyroidism and approximately 17 progressor patients.

This receptor was taken from a man aged 35-49 years with Graves disease. Donor details come from another sample of the same person, matched by shared clones. The sequence joins TRBV11-2 to TRBJ1-2; perhaps TRBD1 is the D gene, with 6 bases matching. Sequenced material: peripheral blood mononuclear cells (PBMCs), taken at new diagnosis, from a patient treated with antithyroid drugs. The DNA sequence is given as TGTGCCAGCAGCTTTGGGACAACAGCTAACCATGGCTACACCTTC. It specifies CASSFGTTANHGYTF.